This entry lists 24 T cell receptor beta chains sequenced from one sample in a study of blood T cell repertoires in COVID-19. Assay used: immunoSEQ multiplex PCR; TCRdb lists only in-frame clones, some missing. Counted here are about 210,000 clones, roughly four fifths occurring once; the ten biggest clones make up roughly 2.5%. The sequenced sample consisted of peripheral blood. The receptors were gathered from a woman in her thirties or forties with active or convalescent COVID-19.

The V gene is TRBV10-2, the J gene TRBJ2-5; perhaps TRBD2 as D (5 bases). V was clipped by 2 bases and J by 2 bases, with 6 bases between them. Germline lookup yields CDR1 WSHSY and CDR2 SAAADI. This CDR3 comprises 13 residues. The CDR3 is CASSERGQETQYF. The CDR3 region has the DNA TGCGCCAGCAGTGAGCGGGGACAAGAGACCCAGTACTTC.

As to this clone: Other DNA variants within this sample encode the same CDR3. The chain is built from TRBV9 and TRBJ1-2, with 7 bases identical to TRBD1. The CDR3 consists of 15 residues. V lost 0 bases, J lost 1 base, and 3 bases stayed unmatched. Germline V gives CDR1 SGDLS, CDR2 YYNGEE. CDR3 nucleotides: TGTGCCAGCAGCGTAGGTGCAGGGGGTAACTATGGCTACACCTTC. Amino acid sequence: CASSVGAGGNYGYTF.

This clone was recorded only once. This sequence joins TRBV15 and TRBJ2-7, with D maybe TRBD2 (6 bases). V was pared by 5 bases and J by 7 bases, with 21 bases between. This CDR3 is built from 15 residues. The germline CDR1 and CDR2 sequences are LNHNV and YYDKDF (reference sequence). The CDR3 nucleotides read TGTGCCACCAGCTTCTCCCTAGGAGGGGCTGAGGAGCAGTACTTC. Its translation is CATSFSLGGAEEQYF.

The CDR3 DNA is TGTGCCAGCAGCGTAGGGTCAGGGGGGCTTGAAGCTTTCTTT. It is translated as CASSVGSGGLEAFF. The V call is TRBV9, the J call TRBJ1-1; 7 bases fit TRBD1. Trimming took 0 bases from V and 7 from J; bases not matched to a gene: 6. Germline V gene sequence: CDR1 SGDLS, CDR2 YYNGEE. The CDR3 length is 14 residues.

This chain joins TRBV25-1 and TRBJ2-5; D may be TRBD2 (6 bases). Germline CDR1 is MGHDK and CDR2 is SYGVNS. The CDR3 covers 13 residues. V was trimmed by 4 bases and J by 2 bases, leaving 8 bases between them. The CDR3 loop reads CASSAGAQETQYF. DNA of the CDR3: TGTGCCAGCAGTGCGGGAGCTCAAGAGACCCAGTACTTC. The full variable domain, rest sourced from reference TRBV25-1 and TRBJ2-5, is EADIYQTPRYLVIGTGKKITLECSQTMGHDKMYWYQQDPGMELHLIHYSYGVNSTEKGDLSSESTVSRIRTEHFPLTLESARPSHTSQYLCASSAGAQETQYFGPGTRLLVL.

This sequence joins TRBV9 and TRBJ1-4, with 7 positions matching TRBD1. The V and J ends lost 0 bases and 8 bases, in that order; junction bases with no gene match: 10. In germline, CDR1 is SGDLS, CDR2 YYNGEE. This CDR3 has 16 residues. CDR3 amino acids: CASSVVPDRWGEKLFF. In DNA, the CDR3 is TGTGCCAGCAGCGTAGTCCCGGACAGGTGGGGCGAAAAACTGTTTTTT.

J is TRBJ1-1 and V is TRBV6-5; a possible D gene is TRBD1 (6 bases). The germline V gene has CDR1 MNHEY and CDR2 SVGAGI. This CDR3 is 15 amino acids long. V dropped 5 bases and J dropped 3 bases, with 16 bases sitting between them. The CDR3 nucleotides are TGTGCCAGCAGTCATAGCACGGGGGGCCACACTGAAGCTTTCTTT. Encoded protein: CASSHSTGGHTEAFF.

The chain has TRBV9 and TRBJ1-6; D is unclear. This CDR3 is 13 amino acids long. CDR1 and CDR2 (germline): SGDLS, YYNGEE. With 3 bases removed from V and 4 bases from J, the gap between germline ends came to 5 bases. CDR3 region: CASSGAYNSPLHF. CDR3 nucleotides: TGTGCCAGCAGCGGAGCGTATAATTCACCCCTCCACTTT.

The chain couples TRBV5-1 to TRBJ1-1; 7 bases are a match to TRBD1. The CDR3 runs 14 residues. Germline assignment: CDR1 SGHRS and CDR2 YFSETQ. Germline trimming cut 5 bases from V and 5 bases from J; bases unmatched to any gene: 9. The CDR3 protein is CASSPMTGLTEAFF. The DNA of the CDR3 is TGCGCCAGCAGTCCTATGACAGGGTTGACTGAAGCTTTCTTT.

V usage is TRBV11-3 and J usage is TRBJ2-1; D is unclear. V was shortened by 0 bases and J by 7 bases, with 7 bases between the two germline ends. This CDR3 is built from 13 residues. Germline CDR1 reads SGHNT; CDR2 reads YENEEA. The CDR3 here is CASSLDLENEQFF. CDR3 nucleotide sequence: TGTGCCAGCAGCTTAGATCTAGAGAATGAGCAGTTCTTC. Based on the CDR3 plus reference TRBV11-3 and TRBJ2-1, the full variable domain is EAGVVQSPRYKIIEKKQPVAFWCNPISGHNTLYWYLQNLGQGPELLIRYENEEAVDDSQLPKDRFSAERLKGVDSTLKIQPAELGDSAVYLCASSLDLENEQFFGPGTRLTVL.

This clone was recorded only once. Sequence at one end of the junction differs from germline and may be a read error. CDR3 protein: CASSSVPGTSGSTDTQYF. As DNA, the CDR3 is TGCGCCAGCAGCTCCGTTCCCGGGACTAGCGGGAGCACTGATACGCAGTATTTT. This chain connects TRBV5-1 to TRBJ2-3, with 14 bases that match TRBD2. CDR1 and CDR2 from the germline V gene are SGHRS and YFSETQ. The CDR3 consists of 18 residues.

The V call is TRBV28, the J call TRBJ1-6; 8 nucleotides agree with TRBD1. Germline values: CDR1 MDHEN, CDR2 SYDVKM. The V and J ends lost 5 bases and 8 bases, in that order; junction bases with no gene match: 14. The CDR3 runs to 17 residues. In DNA form, the CDR3 reads TGTGCCAGCAGTCCCGGGGCAGGGGGCTCTACTGATTCACCCCTCCACTTT. Translating it yields CASSPGAGGSTDSPLHF. Filled out from reference TRBV28 and TRBJ1-6, the complete variable domain reads DVKVTQSSRYLVKRTGEKVFLECVQDMDHENMFWYRQDPGLGLRLIYFSYDVKMKEKGDIPEGYSVSREKKERFSLILESASTNQTSMYLCASSPGAGGSTDSPLHFGNGTRLTVT.

The J gene is TRBJ2-5, the V gene TRBV9; TRBD1 agrees at 10 bases. Germline lookup yields CDR1 SGDLS and CDR2 YYNGEE. The CDR3 has 14 amino acids. V lost 4 bases and J lost 6; bases outside the gene matches: 6. The CDR3 DNA sequence: TGTGCCAGCAGCTCGGGGACAGGGGCTCAGACCCAGTACTTC. It encodes CASSSGTGAQTQYF.

V and J are TRBV7-3 and TRBJ2-1; the match to TRBD2 covers 13 bases. Trimming took 3 bases from V and 8 from J; bases not matched to a gene: 4. From germline, CDR1 is SGHTA and CDR2 FQGTGA. The CDR3 spans 15 residues. The CDR3 bases are TGTGCCAGCAGCTTCGGACTAGCGGGAGCCTATGAGCAGTTCTTC. It specifies CASSFGLAGAYEQFF. Full variable domain (outside the CDR3, taken from reference TRBV7-3 and TRBJ2-1): GAGVSQTPSNKVTEKGKYVELRCDPISGHTALYWYRQSLGQGPEFLIYFQGTGAADDSGLPNDRFFAVRPEGSVSTLKIQRTERGDSAVYLCASSFGLAGAYEQFFGPGTRLTVL.

The chain combines TRBV4-2 with TRBJ1-6; D perhaps matches TRBD1 (5 bases). Germline loops: CDR1 LGHNA, CDR2 YNFKEQ. Trimming left V 0 bases short and J 3 bases short, with 12 bases between. The CDR3 spans 17 residues. The CDR3 is CASSQDVQGDYNSPLHF. The CDR3 nucleotides are TGTGCCAGCAGCCAAGACGTCCAGGGTGACTATAATTCACCCCTCCACTTT.

The V gene is TRBV6-1, the J gene TRBJ2-1, with TRBD2 as a possible D gene (6 bases). The germline V gene has CDR1 MNHNS and CDR2 SASEGT. The CDR3 has 15 amino acids. Trimming took off 2 bases at V and 8 bases at J, with 16 bases between the two ends. The CDR3 is CASSERRGARDEQFF. The DNA for the CDR3 is TGTGCCAGCAGTGAACGGCGGGGAGCCCGGGATGAGCAGTTCTTC.

CDR3 amino acids: CAWTSGRGFQETQYF. For the CDR3, the DNA is TGTGCCTGGACTAGCGGGAGGGGGTTTCAAGAGACCCAGTACTTC. The chain recombines TRBV30 with TRBJ2-5, with TRBD2 matching 12 bases. Unmatched junction bases numbered 5, after V lost 4 bases and J lost 2 bases. Germline V gene data show CDR1 as GTSNPN and CDR2 as SVGIG (reference sequence). This CDR3 contains 15 residues.

The chain is built from TRBV7-9 and TRBJ1-6, with 8 bases matching TRBD1. CDR1 is SEHNR and CDR2 is FQNEAQ in the germline V gene (reference sequence). The CDR3 sequence is 13 residues long. With V trimmed by 5 bases and J by 8 bases, 2 bases remained unmatched. The CDR3 loop reads CASSPDRDSPLHF. The CDR3, as DNA: TGTGCCAGCAGCCCGGACAGGGATTCACCCCTCCACTTT. Combining the CDR3 with reference TRBV7-9 and TRBJ1-6 gives the whole variable domain DTGVSQNPRHKITKRGQNVTFRCDPISEHNRLYWYRQTLGQGPEFLTYFQNEAQLEKSRLLSDRFSAERPKGSFSTLEIQRTEQGDSAMYLCASSPDRDSPLHFGNGTRLTVT.

The CDR3 is CAWRRLAGVGYEQYF. The CDR3 DNA follows: TGTGCCTGGAGACGACTAGCGGGAGTCGGCTACGAGCAGTACTTC. The chain uses TRBV30 and TRBJ2-7, with 12 positions matching TRBD2. V was pared by 3 bases and J by 3 bases, with 6 bases of the junction left unmatched. The germline V gene encodes CDR1 GTSNPN and CDR2 SVGIG (reference sequence). The CDR3 consists of 15 residues.

This clone has only a few counts. This sample includes further DNA sequences coding for the same CDR3. The chain combines TRBV11-2 with TRBJ1-2; TRBD1 aligns across 8 bases. The CDR3 has 13 amino acids. V shed 0 bases and J 7 bases; nucleotides not matched to a gene: 1. The germline CDR1 and CDR2 sequences are SGHAT and FQNNGV. CDR3 bases: TGTGCCAGCAGCTTAGACAGGGGGCTTGGCTACACCTTC. Translating it yields CASSLDRGLGYTF.

The chain links TRBV3-1 (or the pseudogene TRBV3-2) to TRBJ2-5, with a tentative D call TRBD2 (5 bases). The CDR3 runs to 14 residues. V gave up 4 bases and J gave up 1 base, with 10 bases separating them. The germline V gene encodes CDR1 LGHDT and CDR2 YNNKEL (reference sequence). The CDR3 DNA reads TGTGCCAGCAGCCCCGCGGGTGTCCAAGAGACCCAGTACTTC. This sequence encodes CASSPAGVQETQYF.

The V call is TRBV9, the J call TRBJ1-1; no reliable D call. The CDR3 runs to 14 residues. CDR1 SGDLS and CDR2 YYNGEE come from the germline V gene. V lost 4 bases, J lost 1 base, and 11 bases lay in between. The CDR3 loop reads CASSPKTGNTEAFF. For the CDR3, the DNA is TGTGCCAGCAGCCCAAAGACGGGGAACACTGAAGCTTTCTTT.

V usage is TRBV7-2 and J usage is TRBJ2-5; D not certain. CDR3 length: 14 residues. The V gene lost 1 base and the J gene lost 2 bases, with 8 bases spanning the gap. Germline-derived CDR1 and CDR2 are SGHTA and FQGNSA. The CDR3 protein is CASSLVRQQETQYF. The CDR3 DNA follows: TGTGCCAGCAGCTTAGTACGCCAGCAAGAGACCCAGTACTTC.

The rearrangement links TRBV11-3 to TRBJ1-2; D ambiguous. The CDR3 runs 11 residues. Looked up from germline, CDR1 is SGHNT and CDR2 is YENEEA. V was pared by 5 bases and J by 4 bases, with 5 bases between. DNA of the CDR3: TGTGCCAGCAGCCCCGGCTATGGCTACACCTTC. Its protein product is CASSPGYGYTF.